This TCR beta chain was recovered during a study of response to subunit inactivated influenza vaccine. Study-wide points: The authors suggested that few new T cells are recruited per seasonal influenza vaccination.

MiXCR, run by TCRdb on the RT-PCR reads, gives a single entry per CDR3 protein. The data contain some 520,000 distinct CDR3 sequences, more than 15% of them singletons. CDR1 and CDR2 from the germline V gene are MGHDK and SYGVNS. The CDR3 has 18 amino acids. V gave up 6 bases and J gave up 0 bases; unmatched junction bases: 11. A remark on this clonotype: The antigen remains undetermined.

This sample comprised CD4+ T cells sorted from PBMCs, obtained about 23 months after vaccination. The rearrangement joins TRBV25-1 to TRBJ2-1; 10 nucleotides line up with TRBD2. The source is a man aged 50-75 years who received an inactivated influenza vaccine. For the CDR3, the DNA is TGTGCCAGCAGGGAAACTACTAGCGGGACGAGCTCCTACAATGAGCAGTTCTTC. Residues: CASRETTSGTSSYNEQFF.